These 10 T cell receptor beta chains were sequenced from one sample in a study of early T cells in non-severe SARS-CoV-2 infection. One entry per CDR3 protein results from TCRdb running MiXCR on the 5' RACE reads. The sample records about 64,000 distinct CDR3 sequences, 10% to 15% being singletons. The starting material was whole blood, obtained at baseline. The receptors stem from an adult who was a healthcare worker with PCR-confirmed SARS-CoV-2 infection or an uninfected control (not recorded which).

V gene TRBV4-3 combines with J gene TRBJ1-1; weak D call: TRBD1 (5 bases). Between the trimmed V and J ends, which lost 0 bases and 6 bases, there was a span of 8 bases. Germline CDR1 is LGHNA and CDR2 is YSLEER. The CDR3 contains 13 residues. In nucleotides, the CDR3 is TGCGCCAGCAGCCAAGAAAGGGACTCTGAAGCTTTCTTT. Protein: CASSQERDSEAFF.

This clonotype occurred a few times. V gene TRBV20-1 combines with J gene TRBJ1-4; D may be TRBD1 (5 bases). This CDR3 spans 15 amino acids. V lost 1 base to trimming and J lost 8 bases, with 17 bases between them. CDR1 is DFQATT and CDR2 is SNEGSKA in the germline V gene (reference sequence). The CDR3 region is CSARVLLRGWEKLFF. CDR3 sequence (DNA): TGCAGTGCTAGAGTCCTACTGAGGGGATGGGAAAAACTGTTTTTT.

There are a few counts of this clonotype. V gene TRBV24-1 combines with J gene TRBJ1-2; possibly TRBD1 for D (6 bases). Germline loops: CDR1 KGHDR, CDR2 SFDVKD. This CDR3 spans 15 amino acids. Trimming removed 3 bases from V and 4 bases from J, with 14 bases in between. The CDR3 is CATSDADSQGYGYTF. In DNA, the CDR3 is TGTGCCACCAGTGATGCGGACAGCCAGGGCTATGGCTACACCTTC.

The chain has TRBV20-1 and TRBJ2-2; D is unclear. CDR1 is DFQATT and CDR2 is SNEGSKA in the germline V gene (reference sequence). This CDR3 is 13 amino acids long. Trimming took 1 base from V and 0 from J, leaving 3 bases between them. The CDR3 here is CSARGSNTGELFF. In DNA, the CDR3 is TGCAGTGCTAGAGGGTCGAACACCGGGGAGCTGTTTTTT.

This clonotype was observed a few times. The chain has TRBV2 and TRBJ2-3; D is perhaps TRBD1 or TRBD2 (5 bases each). The V gene's germline CDR1 is SNHLY and CDR2 FYNNEI. The CDR3 contains 15 residues. The V and J ends lost 6 bases and 1 base respectively, with 14 bases between them. The CDR3: CASRGTDLRTDTQYF. Here the CDR3 DNA reads TGTGCCAGCAGGGGGACGGACTTACGCACAGATACGCAGTATTTT. Together with reference TRBV2 and TRBJ2-3, the CDR3 gives the full variable domain: EPEVTQTPSHQVTQMGQEVILRCVPISNHLYFYWYRQILGQKVEFLVSFYNNEISEKSEIFDDQFSVERPDGSNFTLKIRSTKLEDSAMYFCASRGTDLRTDTQYFGPGTRLTVL.

This clonotype was seen a handful of times. This chain uses TRBV4-3 with TRBJ2-2; 10 bases fit TRBD2. J was trimmed by 5 bases and V by 4 bases; bases with no gene match: 1. Germline lookup yields CDR1 LGHNA and CDR2 YSLEER. CDR3 length: 14 amino acids. The CDR3 region is CASSPSGRTGELFF. CDR3 nucleotide sequence: TGCGCCAGCAGCCCTAGCGGGAGAACCGGGGAGCTGTTTTTT.

This clonotype occurred many times. The chain combines TRBV5-5 with TRBJ2-1; the D gene is possibly TRBD2 (6 bases). CDR1 and CDR2 from the germline V gene are SGHKS and YYEKEE (reference sequence). Trimming stripped 7 bases from V and 1 base from J, with 9 bases between. CDR3 length equals 13 residues. The CDR3 loop is CASGGFSYNEQFF. DNA for the CDR3: TGTGCCAGCGGGGGGTTTTCCTACAATGAGCAGTTCTTC.

This chain joins TRBV30 and TRBJ2-7; no definite D call. Trimming left V 4 bases short and J 2 bases short, with 12 bases between. Per germline, CDR1 GTSNPN and CDR2 SVGIG (reference sequence). The CDR3 runs to 13 residues. CDR3 loop: CAWKRAGTYEQYF. The CDR3 DNA is TGTGCCTGGAAACGCGCAGGAACCTACGAGCAGTACTTC.

V is TRBV20-1 and J is TRBJ1-2, with a possible D match to TRBD1 (5 bases). The length of the CDR3 is 15 residues. The germline V gene encodes CDR1 DFQATT and CDR2 SNEGSKA (reference sequence). V dropped 0 bases and J dropped 7 bases, with 18 bases sitting between them. Here the CDR3 reads CSARDPQTTESGYTF. The CDR3 nucleotides are TGCAGTGCTAGAGATCCCCAAACGACAGAATCTGGCTACACCTTC.

This clonotype has just a few counts. The gene calls are TRBV12-5 and TRBJ1-3, with a possible D match to TRBD1 (5 bases). Germline V CDR1 and CDR2: LGHNT, FRNRAP. CDR3 length: 14 residues. V gave up 3 bases and J gave up 3 bases, with 9 bases separating them. The CDR3 nucleotides are TGTGCTAGTGGTTTCGACAGAATTGGAAACACCATATATTTT. This gives the protein CASGFDRIGNTIYF.